A single sample gave rise to the 32 T cell receptor beta chains below, sequenced in a study of OX40 agonist ivuxolimab in advanced cancers. Sequencing used immunoSEQ multiplex PCR; TCRdb keeps in-frame clones, though not all of them. In the table there are 70,000 to 85,000 clones, around 94% of which are singletons. Specimen: CD4+ or CD8+ T cells sorted from blood, collected in a trial of the OX40 agonist ivuxolimab. The receptors stem from an adult with an advanced solid tumor such as melanoma, head and neck, liver or kidney cancer.

This chain uses TRBV4-1 with TRBJ2-1; the D is unclear. From germline, CDR1 is MGHRA and CDR2 YSYEKL. CDR3 length: 11 residues. Trimming pared 2 bases from V and 8 bases from J, leaving 4 bases between. The CDR3 spells CASSQLDEQFF. The CDR3 nucleotides are TGCGCCAGCAGCCAACTCGATGAGCAGTTCTTC.

This clone has a single count. This chain links TRBV19 with TRBJ2-7; D may be TRBD1 (6 bases). The CDR3 covers 15 residues. Germline-derived CDR1 and CDR2 are LNHDA and SQIVND (reference sequence). Trimming left V 6 bases short and J 2 bases short, with 17 bases between. In DNA, the CDR3 is TGTGCCAGTAGCCCCGGACAGACCCCGGCCTACGAGCAGTACTTC. Protein sequence: CASSPGQTPAYEQYF.

This rearrangement joins TRBV4-2 to TRBJ2-7; the match to TRBD2 covers 7 bases. Germline V gene data show CDR1 as LGHNA and CDR2 as YNFKEQ. The junction had 2 bases not matched to a gene; V was cut back by 0 bases and J by 3 bases. The CDR3 totals 14 residues. CDR3 DNA: TGTGCCAGCAGCCAAGAGGGGAGGGGCTACGAGCAGTACTTC. Translated: CASSQEGRGYEQYF.

This chain joins TRBV27 and TRBJ1-1; 7 bases map to TRBD1. Germline V lookup: CDR1 MNHEY, CDR2 SMNVEV (reference sequence). The CDR3 is 14 residues long. V lost 0 bases to trimming and J lost 6 bases; unmatched junction nucleotides: 4. Written as DNA, the CDR3 is TGTGCCAGCAGTTTATCGGGACAGAGCTCTGAAGCTTTCTTT. Translated, it gives CASSLSGQSSEAFF.

V and J are TRBV6-5 and TRBJ1-2, with TRBD1 identical over 8 bases. V was clipped by 4 bases and J by 10 bases; unmatched bases: 11. The CDR3 is made up of 14 amino acids. Germline values: CDR1 MNHEY, CDR2 SVGAGI. The DNA for the CDR3 is TGTGCCAGCAGTTGGGGTTTCGGGACAGGACCCTACACCTTC. It translates to CASSWGFGTGPYTF.

This clone was detected once. The CDR3 nucleotides are TGTGCCAGCAGCCTCAGGGGGCTCTACCAAGAGACCCAGTACTTC. Its protein product is CASSLRGLYQETQYF. This chain links TRBV7-2 with TRBJ2-5; 8 nucleotides match TRBD1. The CDR3 covers 15 residues. The germline gives CDR1 SGHTA, CDR2 FQGNSA. The V segment lost 5 bases and the J segment 0 bases; nucleotides outside the gene matches: 5.

This chain joins TRBV7-6 and TRBJ2-7; TRBD2 aligns across 10 bases. This CDR3 is 17 amino acids long. Unmatched junction bases numbered 16, after V lost 4 bases and J lost 7 bases. Germline V gene data show CDR1 as SGHVS and CDR2 as FNYEAQ. CDR3 in DNA: TGTGCCAGCAGCTCCCTCTCCTTAGCGGGAGGATGTGTGGAGCAGTACTTC. Translated, it gives CASSSLSLAGGCVEQYF.

The V call is TRBV9, the J call TRBJ2-7, with 10 bases lining up with TRBD1. Losses at the gene ends were 4 bases for V and 3 bases for J; bases not matched to a gene: 10. The germline CDR1 and CDR2 sequences are SGDLS and YYNGEE. The CDR3 has 16 amino acids. The DNA of the CDR3 is TGTGCCAGCAGCCCCCCCCTCGGGACAGGGGACTACGAGCAGTACTTC. Its protein product is CASSPPLGTGDYEQYF. The whole variable domain, remainder taken from reference TRBV9 and TRBJ2-7, is DSGVTQTPKHLITATGQRVTLRCSPRSGDLSVYWYQQSLDQGLQFLIQYYNGEERAKGNILERFSAQQFPDLHSELNLSSLELGDSALYFCASSPPLGTGDYEQYFGPGTRLTVT.

The chain couples TRBV7-9 to TRBJ1-1; 12 positions agree with TRBD1. Looked up from germline, CDR1 is SEHNR and CDR2 is FQNEAQ (reference sequence). The CDR3 spans 16 residues. Trimming took 3 bases from V and 3 from J; bases not matched to a gene: 5. The chain's CDR3 is CASSFPGQGADTEAFF. Here the CDR3 DNA reads TGTGCCAGCAGCTTTCCGGGACAGGGGGCGGACACTGAAGCTTTCTTT.

The J gene is TRBJ2-7, the V gene TRBV11-2; 8 nucleotides line up with TRBD1. Germline V lookup: CDR1 SGHAT, CDR2 FQNNGV. The CDR3 contains 15 residues. The V segment lost 6 bases and the J segment 3 bases; nucleotides outside the gene matches: 10. CDR3 residues: CASRGQGQVDYEQYF. In nucleotides, the CDR3 is TGTGCCAGCAGAGGACAGGGCCAGGTTGACTACGAGCAGTACTTC.

The V gene is TRBV4-1, the J gene TRBJ1-1; D is perhaps TRBD1 (6 bases). The CDR3 loop spans 14 amino acids. The V gene lost 4 bases and the J gene lost 0 bases, with 9 bases spanning the gap. Germline V CDR1 and CDR2: MGHRA, YSYEKL. The CDR3 loop is CASSPGQLNTEAFF. The CDR3 coding sequence is TGCGCCAGCAGCCCCGGACAGTTGAACACTGAAGCTTTCTTT.

The chain carries TRBV6-5 and TRBJ2-7; D is ambiguous. This CDR3 contains 13 residues. Deletions cut 4 bases from V and 0 bases from J, with 7 bases between. Germline lookup yields CDR1 MNHEY and CDR2 SVGAGI. The CDR3 is CASSSGPSYEQYF. The CDR3 nucleotides are TGTGCCAGCAGTTCCGGACCCTCCTACGAGCAGTACTTC.

This rearrangement joins TRBV29-1 to TRBJ2-4; D is possibly TRBD1 (6 bases). V dropped 1 base and J dropped 2 bases, with 15 bases sitting between them. CDR1 is SQVTM and CDR2 is ANQGSEA in the germline V gene. CDR3 length equals 16 residues. The CDR3 DNA is TGCAGCGTTGAAGGACTCAGGGGTATGACCAAAAACATTCAGTACTTC. Translated: CSVEGLRGMTKNIQYF.

This clone was recorded a few times. The rearrangement uses TRBV7-8 and TRBJ1-5, with 10 bases aligning to TRBD1. The V segment lost 4 bases and the J segment 3 bases; nucleotides outside the gene matches: 6. The germline V gene encodes CDR1 SGHVS and CDR2 FQNEAQ. The CDR3 totals 16 residues. Written as DNA, the CDR3 is TGTGCCAGCAGCTCACCGGGACAGGGGTCCAATCAGCCCCAGCATTTT. Residues: CASSSPGQGSNQPQHF.

V and J are TRBV7-9 and TRBJ1-2; 7 bases fit TRBD1. The CDR3 runs 13 residues. V gave up 3 bases and J gave up 6 bases; unmatched junction bases: 4. The germline gives CDR1 SEHNR, CDR2 FQNEAQ (reference sequence). The chain's CDR3 is CASSLGQTDGYTF. The CDR3, as DNA: TGTGCCAGCAGCTTGGGACAGACCGATGGCTACACCTTC.

V and J are TRBV9 and TRBJ2-1, with 8 bases lining up with TRBD2. The ends lost 0 bases at V and 4 bases at J; junction bases unmatched: 3. This CDR3 is 15 amino acids long. Germline values: CDR1 SGDLS, CDR2 YYNGEE. The CDR3 bases are TGTGCCAGCAGCGTAGGAGCGGGAGCTTACAATGAGCAGTTCTTC. Its protein is CASSVGAGAYNEQFF.

The V and J genes are TRBV29-1 and TRBJ1-2; maybe TRBD1 (5 bases). Trimming removed 7 bases at V and 8 bases at J, with 20 bases between. This CDR3 has 13 residues. Germline CDR1 is SQVTM and CDR2 is ANQGSEA. The CDR3 sequence: CSDSGTRLVGYTF. The DNA of the CDR3 is TGCAGCGACTCCGGGACCCGTCTTGTGGGCTACACCTTC.

This chain uses TRBV28 with TRBJ2-3; a weak D match, TRBD1 (6 bases). Germline-derived CDR1 and CDR2 are MDHEN and SYDVKM. This CDR3 contains 15 residues. The V end was cut by 4 bases, the J end by 2 bases, with 13 bases between. For the CDR3, the DNA is TGTGCCAGCAGTTACGGGACATACAACACAGATACGCAGTATTTT. This encodes CASSYGTYNTDTQYF.

This clone appeared a single time. The chain combines TRBV28 with TRBJ2-7; TRBD2 might be the D (5 bases). The germline V gene has CDR1 MDHEN and CDR2 SYDVKM. Trimming cost V 2 bases and J 3 bases, with 11 bases left between them. The length of the CDR3 is 14 residues. The CDR3 region has the DNA TGTGCCAGCAGTTTAAAGAGCGCGGGCTACGAGCAGTACTTC. Protein: CASSLKSAGYEQYF. Complete variable domain (other parts from reference TRBV28 and TRBJ2-7): DVKVTQSSRYLVKRTGEKVFLECVQDMDHENMFWYRQDPGLGLRLIYFSYDVKMKEKGDIPEGYSVSREKKERFSLILESASTNQTSMYLCASSLKSAGYEQYFGPGTRLTVT.

This chain uses TRBV11-3 with TRBJ2-7, with 10 bases fitting TRBD1. The length of the CDR3 is 15 residues. Germline V gives CDR1 SGHNT, CDR2 YENEEA. Unmatched junction bases numbered 10, after V lost 6 bases and J lost 5 bases. CDR3 nucleotides: TGTGCCAGCAGTTCTCCGGGACAGGGGTTCCACGAGCAGTACTTC. Protein sequence: CASSSPGQGFHEQYF.

This chain links TRBV5-6 with TRBJ2-1; D gene unclear. CDR1 is SGHDT, CDR2 YYEEEE, per germline. Deletions cut 0 bases from V and 3 bases from J, with 13 bases between. The CDR3 sequence is 16 residues long. CDR3 in amino acids: CASSLGHQPLYNEQFF. In nucleotides, the CDR3 is TGTGCCAGCAGCTTGGGCCACCAGCCTCTCTACAATGAGCAGTTCTTC.

This clone was observed once. This chain links TRBV6-6 with TRBJ2-7; D is perhaps TRBD1 or TRBD2 (5 bases each). Per the germline V gene, CDR1 is MNHNY and CDR2 is SVGAGI (reference sequence). This CDR3 region has 16 residues. Trimming cost V 1 base and J 0 bases, with 13 bases left between them. The CDR3 protein is CASSYFGTSSSYEQYF. Here the CDR3 DNA reads TGTGCCAGCAGTTACTTCGGGACCTCGAGCTCCTACGAGCAGTACTTC.

The rearrangement links TRBV4-3 to TRBJ2-7; the D gene could be TRBD1 or TRBD2 (5 bases each). Germline V gene data show CDR1 as LGHNA and CDR2 as YSLEER. The CDR3 is 14 residues long. Trimming took off 0 bases at V and 3 bases at J, with 9 bases between the two ends. The CDR3 region has the DNA TGCGCCAGCAGCCAAGATCGGGGCAACTACGAGCAGTACTTC. Translating gives CASSQDRGNYEQYF.

This clone occurred once. The chain uses TRBV10-1 and TRBJ2-5; 9 nucleotides align to TRBD1. TRBJ2-7 explains the end of the DNA better; the J call may be wrong. Per germline, CDR1 WNHNN and CDR2 SYGVQD (reference sequence). The CDR3 loop spans 14 amino acids. This CDR3 reads CASSDRDRDHEQYF. CDR3 DNA: TGCGCCAGCAGTGACCGGGACAGGGACCACGAGCAGTACTTC.

This chain links TRBV9 with TRBJ1-2; D unresolved. The CDR3 loop spans 16 amino acids. Trimming took off 3 bases at V and 2 bases at J, with 17 bases between the two ends. Germline V gene data show CDR1 as SGDLS and CDR2 as YYNGEE. For the CDR3, the DNA is TGTGCCAGCAGCGCACACAAGGTAACAAAGAACTATGGCTACACCTTC. Translated, it gives CASSAHKVTKNYGYTF.

The chain uses TRBV19 and TRBJ1-3, with unresolved D. The V gene's germline CDR1 is LNHDA and CDR2 SQIVND (reference sequence). V gave up 5 bases and J gave up 3 bases, with 20 bases separating them. The CDR3 runs to 17 residues. DNA for the CDR3: TGTGCCAGTAGTCTAACGGGCAGGATCATTATTGGAAACACCATATATTTT. This translates into CASSLTGRIIIGNTIYF.

This sequence joins TRBV6-5 and TRBJ2-2; D gene uncertain. CDR3 length: 14 amino acids. Germline lookup yields CDR1 MNHEY and CDR2 SVGAGI. The V end was cut by 0 bases, the J end by 5 bases, with 7 bases between. This CDR3 reads CASSYSGYTGELFF. CDR3 in DNA: TGTGCCAGCAGTTACTCGGGCTATACCGGGGAGCTGTTTTTT.

This sequence joins TRBV10-3 and TRBJ1-1; D is possibly TRBD1 (5 bases). Trimming cost V 5 bases and J 8 bases, with 15 bases left between them. CDR1 is ENHRY and CDR2 is SYGVKD in the germline V gene. The CDR3 covers 13 residues. The CDR3 sequence: CAISTREGTEAFF. CDR3 DNA: TGTGCCATCAGTACAAGAGAGGGGACCGAAGCTTTCTTT.

The genes are TRBV19 and TRBJ1-5; D ambiguous. CDR3 length: 14 residues. V lost 8 bases, J lost 0 bases, and 11 bases lay in between. CDR1 LNHDA and CDR2 SQIVND come from the germline V gene (reference sequence). CDR3 sequence: CASSGWGSNQPQHF. CDR3 nucleotides: TGTGCCAGTTCGGGTTGGGGTAGCAATCAGCCCCAGCATTTT.

The chain employs TRBV29-1 and TRBJ2-1, with D hard to call. There are 17 residues in the CDR3. Trimming stripped 2 bases from V and 1 base from J, with 18 bases between. Germline CDR1 is SQVTM and CDR2 is ANQGSEA. CDR3 amino acids: CSVELVALVSSYNEQFF. The CDR3 region has the DNA TGCAGCGTTGAACTGGTAGCTTTGGTAAGTTCCTACAATGAGCAGTTCTTC.

The chain employs TRBV4-1 and TRBJ2-3, with TRBD2 identical over 10 bases. J gave up 3 bases and V 0 bases, and 9 bases lay outside the gene matches. The CDR3 contains 18 residues. The V gene's germline CDR1 is MGHRA and CDR2 YSYEKL. CDR3: CASSQDGPSGSMTDTQYF. As DNA, the CDR3 is TGCGCCAGCAGCCAAGATGGGCCTAGCGGGAGTATGACAGATACGCAGTATTTT.

The chain combines TRBV5-1 with TRBJ1-2; D unclear. The V gene lost 3 bases and the J gene lost 3 bases, with 12 bases spanning the gap. The CDR3 contains 14 residues. Germline-derived CDR1 and CDR2 are SGHRS and YFSETQ. CDR3 sequence: CASSSHAYYYGYTF. CDR3 bases: TGCGCCAGCAGCTCCCACGCCTACTACTATGGCTACACCTTC.